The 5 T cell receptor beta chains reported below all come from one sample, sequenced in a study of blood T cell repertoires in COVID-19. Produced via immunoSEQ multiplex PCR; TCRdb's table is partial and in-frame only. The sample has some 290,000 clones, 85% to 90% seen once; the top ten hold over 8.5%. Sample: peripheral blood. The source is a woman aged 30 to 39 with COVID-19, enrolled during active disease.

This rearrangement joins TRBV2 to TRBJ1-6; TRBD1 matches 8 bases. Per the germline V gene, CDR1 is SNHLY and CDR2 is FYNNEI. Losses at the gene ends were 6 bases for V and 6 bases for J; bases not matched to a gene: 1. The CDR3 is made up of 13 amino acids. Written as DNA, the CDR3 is TGTGCCAGCAGGACAGGGGCTAATTCACCCCTCCACTTT. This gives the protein CASRTGANSPLHF. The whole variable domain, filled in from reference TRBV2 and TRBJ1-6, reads EPEVTQTPSHQVTQMGQEVILRCVPISNHLYFYWYRQILGQKVEFLVSFYNNEISEKSEIFDDQFSVERPDGSNFTLKIRSTKLEDSAMYFCASRTGANSPLHFGNGTRLTVT.

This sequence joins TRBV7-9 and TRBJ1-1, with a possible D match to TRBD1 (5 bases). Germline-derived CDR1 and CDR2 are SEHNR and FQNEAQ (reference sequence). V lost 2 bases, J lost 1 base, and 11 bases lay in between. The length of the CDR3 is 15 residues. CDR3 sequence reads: CASSLWGNRNTEAFF. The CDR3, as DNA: TGTGCCAGCAGCTTATGGGGCAATAGGAACACTGAAGCTTTCTTT.

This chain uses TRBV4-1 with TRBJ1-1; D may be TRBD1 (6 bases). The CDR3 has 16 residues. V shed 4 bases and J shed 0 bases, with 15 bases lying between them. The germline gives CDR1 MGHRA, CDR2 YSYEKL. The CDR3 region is CASSPKTGIMNTEAFF. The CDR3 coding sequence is TGCGCCAGCAGCCCTAAGACAGGTATAATGAACACTGAAGCTTTCTTT.

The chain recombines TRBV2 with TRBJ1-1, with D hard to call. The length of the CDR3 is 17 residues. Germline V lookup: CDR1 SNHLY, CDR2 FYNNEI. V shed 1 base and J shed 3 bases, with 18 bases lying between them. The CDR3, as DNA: TGTGCCAGCAGTGAAGGGTCAAGGAGGGCGTGGGACACTGAAGCTTTCTTT. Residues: CASSEGSRRAWDTEAFF.

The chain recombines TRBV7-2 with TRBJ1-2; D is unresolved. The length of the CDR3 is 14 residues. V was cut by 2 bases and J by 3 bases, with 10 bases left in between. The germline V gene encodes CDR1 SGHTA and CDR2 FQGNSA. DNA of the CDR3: TGTGCCAGCAGCTTACGAGGGATGGACTATGGCTACACCTTC. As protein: CASSLRGMDYGYTF.